This TCR beta chain emerged from a study of molecular identifiers for immune sequencing clone quantification. The CDR3 covers 13 residues. The germline V gene encodes CDR1 MNHNY and CDR2 SVGAGI (reference sequence). Trimming cost V 8 bases and J 6 bases; bases outside gene matches: 10. Bulk TCR library preparation followed previously described methods with listed TCR primers. MiXCR was run by TCRdb on the PCR reads, yielding one entry per CDR3 protein. The table lists approximately 100,000 distinct CDR3 sequences, roughly a third of them singletons. The chain is built from TRBV6-6 and TRBJ2-7, with TRBD2 matching over 7 bases. This clonotype was obtained from a human donor in good health. Some libraries in this study had Jurkat cell RNA spiked in. The specimen sequenced was naive CD8+ T cells from blood, with Jurkat cell RNA spiked in. The subset denotes: FACS-sorted CD8+CD4-CCR7+CD45RA+ naive T cells. The CDR3 region is CASWSGGPFEQYF. The CDR3 coding sequence is TGTGCCAGCTGGTCGGGAGGTCCGTTCGAGCAGTACTTC.